These 19 T cell receptor beta chains were sequenced from one sample in a study of T cells after somatic rescue of genetic block. Some clones are missing from TCRdb's copy, which holds only in-frame ones; the method was immunoSEQ multiplex PCR. The sample contains approximately 110,000 clones, around nine tenths of which appear only once. Sequencing input: peripheral blood mononuclear cells (PBMCs). Every receptor here comes from a woman aged 18-29 years.

The chain uses TRBV2 and TRBJ1-5; no reliable D call. V lost 4 bases and J lost 7, with 11 bases in between. This CDR3 is built from 13 residues. Germline V gene sequence: CDR1 SNHLY, CDR2 FYNNEI. DNA for the CDR3: TGTGCCAGCAGTGGGGGTAGTAGACAGCCCCAGCATTTT. Translating gives CASSGGSRQPQHF.

The chain carries TRBV7-3 and TRBJ2-3; D might be TRBD1 (6 bases). Trimming left V 5 bases short and J 4 bases short, with 13 bases between. CDR3 length: 14 amino acids. CDR1 is SGHTA and CDR2 is FQGTGA in the germline V gene. The CDR3 reads CASSPGVSADTQYF. DNA of the CDR3: TGTGCCAGCAGCCCAGGGGTCTCCGCAGATACGCAGTATTTT. The full variable domain, in which reference TRBV7-3 and TRBJ2-3 provide the parts outside the CDR3, is GAGVSQTPSNKVTEKGKYVELRCDPISGHTALYWYRQSLGQGPEFLIYFQGTGAADDSGLPNDRFFAVRPEGSVSTLKIQRTERGDSAVYLCASSPGVSADTQYFGPGTRLTVL.

The chain carries TRBV18 and TRBJ1-1, with D possibly TRBD1 on 6 matching bases. This CDR3 has 15 residues. V lost 3 bases and J 0 bases, leaving 11 bases between the germline ends. Germline CDR1 and CDR2: KGHSH and LQKENI. The CDR3 nucleotides are TGTGCCAGCTCACCCGTCCGGACAGTGAACACTGAAGCTTTCTTT. Translated: CASSPVRTVNTEAFF.

This clone was picked up one time. The chain recombines TRBV19 with TRBJ2-1; 7 positions agree with TRBD1. Germline CDR1 and CDR2: LNHDA and SQIVND (reference sequence). V lost 11 bases, J lost 6 bases, and 10 bases stayed unmatched. The CDR3 length is 13 residues. The CDR3 nucleotides read TGTGCCGGACCGGGACAGAACGTCAATGAGCAGTTCTTC. As protein: CAGPGQNVNEQFF.

The chain is built from TRBV7-9 and TRBJ2-7; D is ambiguous. Trimming pared 4 bases from V and 0 bases from J, leaving 7 bases between. Germline assignment: CDR1 SEHNR and CDR2 FQNEAQ (reference sequence). There are 13 residues in the CDR3. The CDR3 sequence is CASSSGSSYEQYF. CDR3 nucleotides: TGTGCCAGCAGCTCTGGCAGCTCCTACGAGCAGTACTTC.

The rearrangement joins TRBV9 to TRBJ1-1; D is ambiguous. This CDR3 has 15 residues. CDR1 and CDR2 (germline): SGDLS, YYNGEE. V was trimmed by 4 bases and J by 3 bases, leaving 16 bases between them. The DNA for the CDR3 is TGTGCCAGCAGCCCACGGGGATCTGGGGACACTGAAGCTTTCTTT. Its protein is CASSPRGSGDTEAFF.

This clone was detected only once. The V gene is TRBV21-1, the J gene TRBJ1-5; the DNA was not compared with TRBD1, the D call given in the table. TRBV21-1 is a listed pseudogene. The CDR3 runs to 17 residues. The DNA for the CDR3 is TGTGCCAGCAGCACAGGCCAGGGTATGGTAAGAAATCAGCCCCAGCATTTT. Amino acid sequence: CASSTGQGMVRNQPQHF.

The chain combines TRBV7-6 with TRBJ2-1; tentatively, D is TRBD1 (5 bases). Looked up from germline, CDR1 is SGHVS and CDR2 is FNYEAQ. Deletions cut 3 bases from V and 4 bases from J, with 10 bases between. The CDR3 has 14 amino acids. The CDR3 region has the DNA TGTGCCAGCAGCTTCGATCAGGGATACAATGAGCAGTTCTTC. This translates into CASSFDQGYNEQFF.

The J gene is TRBJ2-1, the V gene TRBV5-1, with D possibly matching TRBD1 (6 bases). Germline-derived CDR1 and CDR2 are SGHRS and YFSETQ. Trimming pared 0 bases from V and 5 bases from J, leaving 12 bases between. The CDR3 is made up of 15 amino acids. The CDR3 reads CASSLVQGTNNEQFF. In DNA, the CDR3 is TGCGCCAGCAGCTTGGTCCAGGGGACCAACAATGAGCAGTTCTTC. Drawing the rest from reference TRBV5-1 and TRBJ2-1, the complete variable domain is KAGVTQTPRYLIKTRGQQVTLSCSPISGHRSVSWYQQTPGQGLQFLFEYFSETQRNKGNFPGRFSGRQFSNSRSEMNVSTLELGDSALYLCASSLVQGTNNEQFFGPGTRLTVL.

V is TRBV9 and J is TRBJ1-3, with a possible D match to TRBD1 (5 bases). V was pared by 3 bases and J by 3 bases, with 10 bases between. Looked up from germline, CDR1 is SGDLS and CDR2 is YYNGEE. The CDR3 totals 14 residues. The CDR3 DNA reads as TGTGCCAGCAGCGCGACAGTTTATGGAAACACCATATATTTT. Encoded protein: CASSATVYGNTIYF. The variable domain in full, completed from reference TRBV9 and TRBJ1-3, reads DSGVTQTPKHLITATGQRVTLRCSPRSGDLSVYWYQQSLDQGLQFLIQYYNGEERAKGNILERFSAQQFPDLHSELNLSSLELGDSALYFCASSATVYGNTIYFGEGSWLTVV.

The V gene is TRBV7-2, the J gene TRBJ1-4; D possibly corresponds to TRBD1 (5 bases). Deletions cut 4 bases from V and 0 bases from J, with 15 bases between. Per germline, CDR1 SGHTA and CDR2 FQGNSA. The CDR3 contains 17 residues. This CDR3 reads CASSSPTELPTNEKLFF. In DNA form, the CDR3 reads TGTGCCAGCAGCTCACCGACAGAGCTTCCAACTAATGAAAAACTGTTTTTT.

The chain employs TRBV30 and TRBJ2-7; 11 positions match TRBD2. V shed 3 bases and J 3 bases; nucleotides not matched to a gene: 4. CDR1 GTSNPN and CDR2 SVGIG come from the germline V gene (reference sequence). This CDR3 is 14 amino acids long. The CDR3 sequence: CAWRLAGEIYEQYF. The CDR3 coding sequence is TGTGCCTGGAGACTAGCGGGGGAGATCTACGAGCAGTACTTC.

The rearrangement uses TRBV6-4 and TRBJ1-2; a weak D match, TRBD1 (6 bases). The length of the CDR3 is 14 residues. Germline V lookup: CDR1 MRHNA, CDR2 SNTAGT. Trimming left V 8 bases short and J 5 bases short, with 18 bases between. CDR3 amino acids: CASSGDGGPYGYTF. The CDR3 region has the DNA TGTGCCAGCTCAGGGGACGGCGGACCATATGGCTACACCTTC.

In DNA form, the CDR3 reads TGTGCCTGGGGGTTGACAGGGATTTTGACTGGCTACACCTTC. It is translated as CAWGLTGILTGYTF. The chain has TRBV30 and TRBJ1-2; 7 nucleotides line up with TRBD1. Per germline, CDR1 GTSNPN and CDR2 SVGIG (reference sequence). J lost 7 bases, V lost 5 bases, and 13 bases had no gene match. CDR3 length: 14 amino acids.

The chain couples TRBV19 to TRBJ2-2; TRBD1 or TRBD2 may be the D gene (5 bases each). This CDR3 region has 15 residues. V was cut by 4 bases and J by 6 bases, with 15 bases left in between. The V gene's germline CDR1 is LNHDA and CDR2 SQIVND (reference sequence). The CDR3 is CASSKPGARAGELFF. In DNA form, the CDR3 reads TGTGCCAGTAGTAAACCCGGGGCCAGGGCCGGGGAGCTGTTTTTT.

V gene TRBV7-2 combines with J gene TRBJ1-2, with TRBD1 identical over 10 bases. V lost 3 bases, J lost 3 bases, and 4 bases stayed unmatched. The V gene's germline CDR1 is SGHTA and CDR2 FQGNSA. The CDR3 runs to 15 residues. The CDR3 DNA is TGTGCCAGCAGCTTGACAGGGGGCCGTGACTATGGCTACACCTTC. This gives the protein CASSLTGGRDYGYTF.

This clone was observed a few times. The CDR3 DNA follows: TGTGCCAGCAGCCCCTCGGGGGGAGTTGAAGCTTTCTTT. Translating gives CASSPSGGVEAFF. V usage is TRBV9 and J usage is TRBJ1-1; D perhaps matches TRBD1 (5 bases). V was shortened by 4 bases and J by 7 bases, with 14 bases between the two germline ends. Germline V gives CDR1 SGDLS, CDR2 YYNGEE. The CDR3 length is 13 residues.

This clone came up once. In nucleotides, the CDR3 is TGTGCCAGCAGCTTACGGTACCAAGAGACCCAGTACTTC. Residues: CASSLRYQETQYF. The chain employs TRBV11-2 and TRBJ2-5; D is undetermined. The length of the CDR3 is 13 residues. V gave up 2 bases and J gave up 0 bases, with 4 bases separating them. Germline values: CDR1 SGHAT, CDR2 FQNNGV.

The V call is TRBV5-1, the J call TRBJ1-2; D unresolved. The V gene's germline CDR1 is SGHRS and CDR2 YFSETQ. The CDR3 consists of 12 residues. V shed 0 bases and J shed 6 bases, with 6 bases lying between them. The CDR3 DNA sequence: TGCGCCAGCAGCTTGGGAGGGAATGGCTACACCTTC. Translated, it gives CASSLGGNGYTF.